This T cell receptor (beta chain) was captured by sequencing in a study of T cell responses to AZD1222 COVID-19 vaccine. Study-wide results and limits: At baseline, seropositivity was found in only six or seven AZD1222 recipients. Spike as a whole was targeted by vaccine-associated CD4 TCRs, dominant at 160-218 and 743-854. Females made up more of the donors, who were largely white British, and clonal diversity may have come out too low.

Remarks on this clone: What it binds is not known.

V was pared by 8 bases and J by 8 bases, with 9 bases of the junction left unmatched. The CDR3 is 13 residues long. Germline V gives CDR1 MDHEN, CDR2 SYDVKM. Only in-frame clones appear in the TCRdb table, and some are missing; sequencing was by immunoSEQ multiplex PCR. Of around 70,000 clones in the sample, 88% were seen once. The TCR comes from an adult in good health. The sequencing here drew on peripheral blood, taken on day 0 of AZD1222 vaccination. The gene calls are TRBV28 and TRBJ2-1; 7 bases match TRBD1. CDR3 DNA: TGTGCCAGCCAAATTTACAGGGGCTATGAGCAGTTCTTC. Translating it yields CASQIYRGYEQFF.